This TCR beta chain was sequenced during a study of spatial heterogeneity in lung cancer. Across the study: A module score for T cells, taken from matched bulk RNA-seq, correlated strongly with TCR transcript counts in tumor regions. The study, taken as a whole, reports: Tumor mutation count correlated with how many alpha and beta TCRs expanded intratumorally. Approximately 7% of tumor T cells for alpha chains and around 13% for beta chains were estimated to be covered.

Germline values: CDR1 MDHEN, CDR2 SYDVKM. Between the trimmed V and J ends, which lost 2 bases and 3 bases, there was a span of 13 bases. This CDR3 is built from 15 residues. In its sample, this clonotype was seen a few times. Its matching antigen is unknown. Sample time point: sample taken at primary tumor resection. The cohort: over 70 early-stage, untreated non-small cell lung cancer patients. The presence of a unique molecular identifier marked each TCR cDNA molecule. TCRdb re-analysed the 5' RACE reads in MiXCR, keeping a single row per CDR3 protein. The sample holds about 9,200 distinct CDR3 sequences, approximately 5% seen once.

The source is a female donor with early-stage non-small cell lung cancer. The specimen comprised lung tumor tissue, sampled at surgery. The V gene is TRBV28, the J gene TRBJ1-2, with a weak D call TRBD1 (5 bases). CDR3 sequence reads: CASSLPGLSDYGYTF. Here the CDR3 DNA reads TGTGCCAGCAGTTTACCGGGACTATCGGACTATGGCTACACCTTC.